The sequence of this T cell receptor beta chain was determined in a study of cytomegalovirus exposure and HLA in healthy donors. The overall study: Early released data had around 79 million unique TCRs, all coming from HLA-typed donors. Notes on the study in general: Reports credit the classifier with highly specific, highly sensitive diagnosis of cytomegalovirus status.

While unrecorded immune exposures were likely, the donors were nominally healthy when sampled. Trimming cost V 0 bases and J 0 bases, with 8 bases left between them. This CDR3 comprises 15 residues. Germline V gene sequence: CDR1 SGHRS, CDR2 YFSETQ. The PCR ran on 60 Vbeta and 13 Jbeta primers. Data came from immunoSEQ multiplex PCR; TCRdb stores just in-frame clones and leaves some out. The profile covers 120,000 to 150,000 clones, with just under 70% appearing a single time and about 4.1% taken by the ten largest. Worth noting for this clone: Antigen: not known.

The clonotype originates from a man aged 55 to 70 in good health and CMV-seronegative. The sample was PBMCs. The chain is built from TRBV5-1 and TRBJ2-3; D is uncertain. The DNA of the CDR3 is TGCGCCAGCAGCTTGGCCTCGAGTAGCACAGATACGCAGTATTTT. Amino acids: CASSLASSSTDTQYF.